This is a list of T cell receptor beta chains from one sample in a study of blood T cells in healthy people across ages. TCRdb analysed the 5' RACE reads with MiXCR anew, one entry per CDR3 protein. The sample contains roughly 930,000 distinct CDR3 sequences, about 48% of which appear only once. Sequencing was performed on blood. The receptors shown here come from a young man in good health. Both conserved end residues are part of each CDR3. D genes are given only for firm matches. Some rows have no size entry. The others give once, few or many, or a class for an expanded clone.

j_gene | abundance | v_gene | d_gene | CDR3aa | CDR3nt
TRBJ2-3 | NA | TRBV6-1 | TRBD2 | CASRGLAARADTQYF | TGTGCCAGCAGGGGACTAGCCGCGAGGGCAGATACGCAGTATTTT
TRBJ1-5 | NA | TRBV20-1 | NA | CSASRGLISQPQHF | TGCAGTGCTAGTCGCGGGTTAATCTCTCAGCCCCAGCATTTT
TRBJ2-1 | NA | TRBV20-1 | TRBD1 | CSARETGGGYNEQFF | TGCAGTGCTAGAGAAACAGGGGGCGGTTACAATGAGCAGTTCTTC
TRBJ2-3 | NA | TRBV9 | NA | CASSYGGASLTDTQYF | TGTGCCAGCAGCTACGGGGGAGCCTCTCTCACAGATACGCAGTATTTT
TRBJ2-2 | NA | TRBV11-3 | NA | CASSLDGFIGYTGELFF | TGTGCCAGCAGCTTAGATGGATTTATAGGCTACACCGGGGAGCTGTTTTTT
TRBJ2-1 | NA | TRBV6-1 | TRBD2 | CASSEIQRGGVGEQFF | TGTGCCAGCAGTGAGATCCAGCGGGGGGGAGTGGGTGAGCAGTTCTTC
TRBJ2-6 | NA | TRBV5-1 | NA | CASQITPGPYSGANVLTF | TGCGCCAGCCAAATAACACCGGGACCGTACTCTGGGGCCAACGTCCTGACTTTC
TRBJ2-5 | once | TRBV11-2 | NA | CASSSRLGGETQYF | TGTGCCAGCAGCTCCCGTCTCGGCGGGGAGACCCAGTACTTC
TRBJ2-7 | few | TRBV3-1 | NA | CASRTSSLSSYEQYF | TGTGCCAGCAGGACCAGCAGCTTAAGCTCCTACGAGCAGTACTTC
TRBJ2-7 | many | TRBV10-3 | TRBD1 | CAISDLGQGAYEQYF | TGTGCCATCAGTGACCTTGGACAGGGTGCCTACGAGCAGTACTTC
TRBJ2-5 | many | TRBV20-1 | TRBD1 | CSANRGLRETQYF | TGCAGTGCTAACAGGGGGCTAAGGGAGACCCAGTACTTC
TRBJ1-1 | NA | TRBV6-5 | NA | CASSYGGDWNTEAFF | TGTGCCAGCAGTTATGGTGGGGACTGGAACACTGAAGCTTTCTTT
TRBJ2-4 | few | TRBV6-2/TRBV6-3 | TRBD2 | CASSSRTSGKNIQYF | TGTGCCAGCAGTTCCCGGACTAGCGGAAAAAACATTCAGTACTTC
TRBJ1-5 | many | TRBV20-1 | NA | CSAIGASNQPQHF | TGCAGTGCTATTGGGGCCTCCAATCAGCCCCAGCATTTT
TRBJ1-4 | NA | TRBV13 | NA | CASSTALGSRGEKLFF | TGTGCCAGCAGCACCGCCCTGGGCAGTAGGGGTGAAAAACTGTTTTTT
TRBJ2-1 | NA | TRBV25-1 | TRBD2 | CASTGLAGGTMGEQFF | TGTGCCAGCACTGGACTAGCGGGGGGAACAATGGGTGAGCAGTTCTTC
TRBJ1-2 | NA | TRBV6-5 | NA | CASSYDQGQHYGYTF | TGTGCCAGCAGTTACGACCAAGGACAGCACTATGGCTACACCTTC
TRBJ1-1 | NA | TRBV6-1 | NA | CASSEPGTNPETFF | TGTGCCAGCAGTGAACCTGGGACGAACCCTGAAACTTTCTTT
TRBJ1-2 | few | TRBV12-3/TRBV12-4 | TRBD1 | CASSPWTGRTSYGYTF | TGTGCCAGCAGTCCGTGGACAGGCCGTACTTCCTATGGCTACACCTTC
TRBJ1-6 | NA | TRBV6-5 | TRBD1 | CASSSWDRANSPLHF | TGTGCCAGCAGTTCTTGGGACAGGGCTAATTCACCCCTCCACTTT
TRBJ2-7 | few | TRBV12-3/TRBV12-4 | NA | CASSLWGTGEQYF | TGTGCCAGCAGTTTGTGGGGAACGGGGGAGCAGTACTTC
TRBJ1-2 | few | TRBV5-1 | NA | CASSLDRDYTF | TGCGCCAGCAGCTTGGACAGGGACTACACCTTC
TRBJ2-3 | NA | TRBV24-1 | TRBD1 | CAITTGPTDTQYF | TGTGCCATCACGACAGGGCCCACAGATACGCAGTATTTT
TRBJ2-7 | many | TRBV28 | NA | CASSLGVGYEQYF | TGTGCCAGCAGTTTGGGGGTGGGCTACGAGCAGTACTTC
TRBJ1-1 | NA | TRBV30 | NA | CAWSALAGRRAFF | TGTGCCTGGAGTGCCCTAGCGGGGCGTCGGGCTTTCTTT
TRBJ2-5 | NA | TRBV4-2 | NA | CASSQGSGPPDQETQYF | TGTGCCAGCAGCCAAGGTTCGGGCCCCCCCGACCAAGAGACCCAGTACTTC
TRBJ2-2 | NA | TRBV7-9 | NA | CASHWGYDTSTGELFF | TGTGCCAGCCACTGGGGTTATGACACCTCCACCGGGGAGCTGTTTTTT
TRBJ1-1 | NA | TRBV7-9 | NA | CASSRGTISEAFF | TGTGCCAGCAGCCGAGGGACAATCTCTGAAGCTTTCTTT
TRBJ2-1 | NA | TRBV20-1 | NA | CSARQDSYEQFF | TGCAGTGCTAGACAGGACTCCTACGAGCAGTTCTTC
TRBJ1-1 | NA | TRBV20-1 | TRBD1 | CSVQDRAGTEAFF | TGCAGTGTGCAGGACAGGGCAGGGACTGAAGCTTTCTTT
TRBJ2-3 | NA | TRBV7-2 | NA | CACSFGQRSTDTQYF | TGTGCCTGCAGTTTTGGACAGAGGAGCACAGATACGCAGTATTTT
TRBJ2-2 | few | TRBV4-1 | NA | CASSQPRLNTGELFF | TGCGCCAGCAGCCAACCGCGCCTAAACACCGGGGAGCTGTTTTTT
TRBJ1-2 | NA | TRBV7-2 | NA | CASSLYRPRGGYGYTF | TGTGCCAGCAGCTTATATCGCCCGAGGGGGGGCTATGGCTACACCTTC